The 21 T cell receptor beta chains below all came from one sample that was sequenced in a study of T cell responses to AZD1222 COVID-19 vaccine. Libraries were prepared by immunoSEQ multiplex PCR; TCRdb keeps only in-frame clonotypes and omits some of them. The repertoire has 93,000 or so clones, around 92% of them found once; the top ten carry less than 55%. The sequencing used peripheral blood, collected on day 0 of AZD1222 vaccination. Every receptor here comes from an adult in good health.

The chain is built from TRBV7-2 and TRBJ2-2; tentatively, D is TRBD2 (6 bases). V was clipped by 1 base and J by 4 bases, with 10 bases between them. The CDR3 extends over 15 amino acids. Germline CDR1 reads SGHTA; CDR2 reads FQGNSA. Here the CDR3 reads CASSLELRGTGELFF. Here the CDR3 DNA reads TGTGCCAGCAGCTTAGAGCTGCGGGGCACCGGGGAGCTGTTTTTT.

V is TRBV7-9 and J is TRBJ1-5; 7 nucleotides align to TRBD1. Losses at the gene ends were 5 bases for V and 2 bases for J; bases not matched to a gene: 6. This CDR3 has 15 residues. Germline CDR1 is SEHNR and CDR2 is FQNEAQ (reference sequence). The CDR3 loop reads CASSPTGVGNQPQHF. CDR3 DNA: TGTGCCAGCAGCCCTACAGGGGTGGGCAATCAGCCCCAGCATTTT.

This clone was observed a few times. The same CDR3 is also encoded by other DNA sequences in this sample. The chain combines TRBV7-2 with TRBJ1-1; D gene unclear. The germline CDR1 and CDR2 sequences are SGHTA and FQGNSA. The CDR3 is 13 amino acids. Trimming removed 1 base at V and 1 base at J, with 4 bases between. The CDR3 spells CASSLGRNTEAFF. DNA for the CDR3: TGTGCCAGCAGCTTAGGTCGGAACACTGAAGCTTTCTTT. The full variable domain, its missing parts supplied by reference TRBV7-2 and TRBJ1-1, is GAGVSQSPSNKVTEKGKDVELRCDPISGHTALYWYRQSLGQGLEFLIYFQGNSAPDKSGLPSDRFSAERTGGSVSTLTIQRTQQEDSAVYLCASSLGRNTEAFFGQGTRLTVV.

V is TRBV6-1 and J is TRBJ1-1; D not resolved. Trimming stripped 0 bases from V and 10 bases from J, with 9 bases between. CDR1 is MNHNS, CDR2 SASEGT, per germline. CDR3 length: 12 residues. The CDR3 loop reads CASSEALSPAFF. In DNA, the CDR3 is TGTGCCAGCAGTGAAGCGCTTTCCCCAGCTTTCTTT.

CDR3 sequence (DNA): TGTGCCAGCAGTCCAGACCGGGACAGGGGGCAGTTCTTC. Translation: CASSPDRDRGQFF. This chain links TRBV27 with TRBJ2-1, with 10 bases that match TRBD1. CDR1 and CDR2 from the germline V gene are MNHEY and SMNVEV (reference sequence). J gave up 12 bases and V 5 bases, and 7 bases lay outside the gene matches. The CDR3 has 13 amino acids.

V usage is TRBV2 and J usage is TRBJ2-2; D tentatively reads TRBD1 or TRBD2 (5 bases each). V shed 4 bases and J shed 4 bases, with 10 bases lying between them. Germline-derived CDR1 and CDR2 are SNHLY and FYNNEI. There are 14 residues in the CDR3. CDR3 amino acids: CASSAQGRTGELFF. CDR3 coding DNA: TGTGCCAGCAGTGCTCAGGGACGCACCGGGGAGCTGTTTTTT.

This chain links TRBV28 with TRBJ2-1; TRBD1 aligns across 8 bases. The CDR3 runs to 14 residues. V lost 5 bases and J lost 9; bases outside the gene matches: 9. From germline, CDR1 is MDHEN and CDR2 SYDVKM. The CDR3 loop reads CASSTRTGSTEQFF. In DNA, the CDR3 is TGTGCCAGCAGTACACGGACAGGGTCTACTGAGCAGTTCTTC.

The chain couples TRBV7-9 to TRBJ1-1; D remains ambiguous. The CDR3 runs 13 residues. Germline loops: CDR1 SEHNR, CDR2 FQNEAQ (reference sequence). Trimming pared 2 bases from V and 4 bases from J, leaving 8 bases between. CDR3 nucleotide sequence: TGTGCCAGCAGCTTACAGGCGGGCACTGAAGCTTTCTTT. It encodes CASSLQAGTEAFF.

CDR3 sequence reads: CASSIGVDNTEAFF. The CDR3 DNA reads as TGTGCCAGTAGTATAGGTGTCGATAACACTGAAGCTTTCTTT. The V call is TRBV19, the J call TRBJ1-1, with no clear D. V lost 1 base to trimming and J lost 2 bases, with 8 bases between them. The CDR3 extends over 14 amino acids. Germline V gene data show CDR1 as LNHDA and CDR2 as SQIVND (reference sequence).

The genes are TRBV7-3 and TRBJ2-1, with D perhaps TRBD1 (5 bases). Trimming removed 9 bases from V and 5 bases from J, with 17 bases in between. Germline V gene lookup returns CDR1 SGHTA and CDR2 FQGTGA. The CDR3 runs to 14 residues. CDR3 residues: CASKVTANNNEQFF. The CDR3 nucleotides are TGTGCCAGTAAGGTGACAGCAAACAACAATGAGCAGTTCTTC.

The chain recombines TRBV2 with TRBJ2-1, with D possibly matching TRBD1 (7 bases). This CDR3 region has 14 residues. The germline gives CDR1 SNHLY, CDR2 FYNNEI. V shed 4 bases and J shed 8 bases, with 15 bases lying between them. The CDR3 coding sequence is TGTGCCAGCAGTGTCTCAGGGGGGCTCGATGAGCAGTTCTTC. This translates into CASSVSGGLDEQFF.

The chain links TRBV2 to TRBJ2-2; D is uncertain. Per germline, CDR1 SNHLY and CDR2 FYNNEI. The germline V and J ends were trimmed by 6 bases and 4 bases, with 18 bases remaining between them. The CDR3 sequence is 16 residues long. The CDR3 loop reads CASRASRLSGTGELFF. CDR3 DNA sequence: TGTGCCAGCAGAGCCAGCCGGTTATCGGGCACCGGGGAGCTGTTTTTT.

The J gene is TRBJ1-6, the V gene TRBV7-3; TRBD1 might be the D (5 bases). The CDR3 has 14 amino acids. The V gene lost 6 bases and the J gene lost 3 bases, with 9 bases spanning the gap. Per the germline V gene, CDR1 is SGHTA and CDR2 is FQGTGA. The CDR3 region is CASSRDFYNSPLHF. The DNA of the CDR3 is TGTGCCAGCAGTCGGGACTTCTATAATTCACCCCTCCACTTT.

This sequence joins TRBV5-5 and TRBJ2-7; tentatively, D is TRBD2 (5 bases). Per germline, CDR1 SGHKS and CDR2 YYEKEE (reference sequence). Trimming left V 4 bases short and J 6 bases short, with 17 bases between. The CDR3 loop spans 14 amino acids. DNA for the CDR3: TGTGCCAGCAGCATAGAGTGGACTCCCGGCGAGCAGTACTTC. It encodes CASSIEWTPGEQYF.

In DNA, the CDR3 is TGTGCCAGCAGCCCTCCCCCGGGAGCCGTTATCTATGGCTACACCTTC. Protein: CASSPPPGAVIYGYTF. The chain joins TRBV9 to TRBJ1-2; D unclear. This CDR3 spans 16 amino acids. V dropped 4 bases and J dropped 4 bases, with 20 bases sitting between them. Germline-derived CDR1 and CDR2 are SGDLS and YYNGEE.

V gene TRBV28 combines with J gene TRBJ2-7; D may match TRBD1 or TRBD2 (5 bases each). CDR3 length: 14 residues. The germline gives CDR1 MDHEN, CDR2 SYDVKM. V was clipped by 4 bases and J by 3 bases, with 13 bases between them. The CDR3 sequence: CASSSRDGHYEQYF. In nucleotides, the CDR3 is TGTGCCAGCAGTTCCCGGGACGGCCACTACGAGCAGTACTTC.

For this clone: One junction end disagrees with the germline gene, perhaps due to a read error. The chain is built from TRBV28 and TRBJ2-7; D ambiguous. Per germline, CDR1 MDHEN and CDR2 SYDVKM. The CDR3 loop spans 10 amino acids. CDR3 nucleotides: TGTGCCGGCAGTGGCCGGAAGCAGTACTTC. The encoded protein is CAGSGRKQYF. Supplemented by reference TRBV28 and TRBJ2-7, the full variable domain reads DVKVTQSSRYLVKRTGEKVFLECVQDMDHENMFWYRQDPGLGLRLIYFSYDVKMKEKGDIPEGYSVSREKKERFSLILESASTNQTSMYLCAGSGRKQYFGPGTRLTVT.

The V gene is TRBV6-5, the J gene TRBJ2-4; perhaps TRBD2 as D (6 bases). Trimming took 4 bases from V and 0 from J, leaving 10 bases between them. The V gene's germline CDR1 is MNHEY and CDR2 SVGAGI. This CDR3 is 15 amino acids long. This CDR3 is CASSSPGLAKNIQYF. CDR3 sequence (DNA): TGTGCCAGCAGTTCGCCGGGACTAGCCAAAAACATTCAGTACTTC.

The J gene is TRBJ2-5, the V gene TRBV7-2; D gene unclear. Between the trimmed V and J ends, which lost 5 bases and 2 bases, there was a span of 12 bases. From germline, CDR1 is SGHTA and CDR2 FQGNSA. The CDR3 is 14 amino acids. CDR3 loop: CASSPDTYQETQYF. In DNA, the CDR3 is TGTGCCAGCAGCCCTGACACGTATCAAGAGACCCAGTACTTC.

The CDR3 sequence: CASSLVGQPQHF. Written as DNA, the CDR3 is TGTGCCAGCAGCTTAGTGGGTCAGCCCCAGCATTTT. V is TRBV13 and J is TRBJ1-5; the D is unclear. Trimming shortened V by 1 base and J by 6 bases, and 4 bases separated the two germline ends. The germline V gene encodes CDR1 PRHDT and CDR2 FYEKMQ (reference sequence). This CDR3 has 12 amino acids.

The CDR3 sequence is CAWSVGGPTRGYTF. The DNA of the CDR3 is TGTGCCTGGAGTGTTGGGGGACCTACGAGGGGCTACACCTTC. J is TRBJ1-2 and V is TRBV30, with D possibly being TRBD1 (5 bases). Germline loops: CDR1 GTSNPN, CDR2 SVGIG (reference sequence). V was trimmed by 0 bases and J by 8 bases, leaving 16 bases between them. The CDR3 spans 14 residues.